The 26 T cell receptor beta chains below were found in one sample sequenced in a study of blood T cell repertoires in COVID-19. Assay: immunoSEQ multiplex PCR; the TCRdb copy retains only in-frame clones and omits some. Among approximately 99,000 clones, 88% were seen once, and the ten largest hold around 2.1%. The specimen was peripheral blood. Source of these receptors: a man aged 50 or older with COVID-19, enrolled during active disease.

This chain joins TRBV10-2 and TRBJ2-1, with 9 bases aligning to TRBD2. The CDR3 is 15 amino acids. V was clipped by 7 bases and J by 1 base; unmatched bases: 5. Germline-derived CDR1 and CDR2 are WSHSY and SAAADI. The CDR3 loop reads CASKLAGTSYNEQFF. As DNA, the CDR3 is TGCGCCAGCAAACTAGCGGGCACTTCCTACAATGAGCAGTTCTTC.

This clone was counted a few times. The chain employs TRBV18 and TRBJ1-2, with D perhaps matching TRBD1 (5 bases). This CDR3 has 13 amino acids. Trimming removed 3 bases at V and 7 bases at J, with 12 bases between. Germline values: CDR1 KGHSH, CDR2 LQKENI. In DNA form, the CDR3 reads TGTGCCAGCTCACCGAGCAGGGATCTTGGCTACACCTTC. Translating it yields CASSPSRDLGYTF. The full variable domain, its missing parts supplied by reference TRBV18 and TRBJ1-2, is NAGVMQNPRHLVRRRGQEARLRCSPMKGHSHVYWYRQLPEEGLKFMVYLQKENIIDESGMPKERFSAEFPKEGPSILRIQQVVRGDSAAYFCASSPSRDLGYTFGSGTRLTVV.

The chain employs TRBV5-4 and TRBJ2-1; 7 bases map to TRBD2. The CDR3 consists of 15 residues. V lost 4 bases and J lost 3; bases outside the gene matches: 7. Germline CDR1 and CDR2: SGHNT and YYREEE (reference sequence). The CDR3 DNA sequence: TGTGCCAGCAGCGGCGCAGCGGGGCTCTACAATGAGCAGTTCTTC. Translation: CASSGAAGLYNEQFF.

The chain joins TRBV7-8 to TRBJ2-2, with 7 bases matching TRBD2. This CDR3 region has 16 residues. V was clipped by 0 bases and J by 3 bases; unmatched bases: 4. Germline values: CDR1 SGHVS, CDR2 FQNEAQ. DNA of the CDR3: TGTGCCAGCAGCTTAGCCCCTAGCGGATACACCGGGGAGCTGTTTTTT. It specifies CASSLAPSGYTGELFF.

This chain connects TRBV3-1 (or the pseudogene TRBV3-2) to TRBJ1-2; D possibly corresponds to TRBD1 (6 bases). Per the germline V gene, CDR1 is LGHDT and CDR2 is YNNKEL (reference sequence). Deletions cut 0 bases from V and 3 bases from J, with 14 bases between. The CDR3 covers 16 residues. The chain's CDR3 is CASSQDPRGLDYGYTF. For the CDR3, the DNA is TGTGCCAGCAGCCAAGATCCCAGGGGATTGGACTATGGCTACACCTTC.

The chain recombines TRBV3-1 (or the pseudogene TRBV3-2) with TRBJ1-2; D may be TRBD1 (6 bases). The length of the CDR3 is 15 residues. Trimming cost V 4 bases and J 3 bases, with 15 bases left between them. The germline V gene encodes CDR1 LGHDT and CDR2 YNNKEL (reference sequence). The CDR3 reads CASSLRYRADYGYTF. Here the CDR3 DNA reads TGTGCCAGCAGCCTTCGTTACAGGGCAGACTATGGCTACACCTTC.

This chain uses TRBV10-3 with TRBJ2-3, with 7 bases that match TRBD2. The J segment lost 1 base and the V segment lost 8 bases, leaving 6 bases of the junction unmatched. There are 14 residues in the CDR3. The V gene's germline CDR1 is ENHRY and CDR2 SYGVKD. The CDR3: CAISNGGGTDTQYF. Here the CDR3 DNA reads TGTGCCATCTCGAATGGGGGGGGCACAGATACGCAGTATTTT.

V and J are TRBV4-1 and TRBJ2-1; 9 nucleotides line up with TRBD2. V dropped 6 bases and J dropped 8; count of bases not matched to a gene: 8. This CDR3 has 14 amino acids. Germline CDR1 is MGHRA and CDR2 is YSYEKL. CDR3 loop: CASSFSGGHDEQFF. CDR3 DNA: TGCGCCAGCAGTTTCAGCGGGGGGCACGATGAGCAGTTCTTC.

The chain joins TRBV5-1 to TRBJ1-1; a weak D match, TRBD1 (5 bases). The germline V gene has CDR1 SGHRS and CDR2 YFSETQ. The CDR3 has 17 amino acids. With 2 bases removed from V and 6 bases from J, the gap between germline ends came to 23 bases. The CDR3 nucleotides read TGCGCCAGCAGCTTATCACCCGGGAGAGGGGTCGGCTCTGAAGCTTTCTTT. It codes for CASSLSPGRGVGSEAFF.

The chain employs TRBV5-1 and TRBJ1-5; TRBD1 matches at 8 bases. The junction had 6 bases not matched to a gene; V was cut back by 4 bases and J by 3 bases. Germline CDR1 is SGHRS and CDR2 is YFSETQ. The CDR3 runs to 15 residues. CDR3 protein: CASSHGTGDNQPQHF. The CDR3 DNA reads TGCGCCAGCAGCCACGGGACAGGAGACAATCAGCCCCAGCATTTT.

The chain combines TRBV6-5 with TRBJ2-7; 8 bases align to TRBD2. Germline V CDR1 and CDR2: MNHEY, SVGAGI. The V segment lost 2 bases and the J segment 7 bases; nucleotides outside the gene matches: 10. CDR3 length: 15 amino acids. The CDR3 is CASSYTERGKVEQYF. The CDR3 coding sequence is TGTGCCAGCAGTTACACCGAGCGGGGGAAGGTTGAGCAGTACTTC.

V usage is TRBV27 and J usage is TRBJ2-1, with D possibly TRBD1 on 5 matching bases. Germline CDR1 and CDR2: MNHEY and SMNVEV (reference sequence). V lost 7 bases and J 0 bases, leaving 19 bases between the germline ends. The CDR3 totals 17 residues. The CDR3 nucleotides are TGTGCCAGCAACAACAGCCGGCACAGGAGCTCCTACAATGAGCAGTTCTTC. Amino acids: CASNNSRHRSSYNEQFF.

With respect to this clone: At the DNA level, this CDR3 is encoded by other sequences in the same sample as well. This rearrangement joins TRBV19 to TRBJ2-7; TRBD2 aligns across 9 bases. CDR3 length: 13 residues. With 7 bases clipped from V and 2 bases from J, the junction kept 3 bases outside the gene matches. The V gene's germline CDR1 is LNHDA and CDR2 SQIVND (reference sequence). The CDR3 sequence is CASTASGAYEQYF. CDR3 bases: TGTGCCAGTACGGCTAGCGGGGCCTACGAGCAGTACTTC.

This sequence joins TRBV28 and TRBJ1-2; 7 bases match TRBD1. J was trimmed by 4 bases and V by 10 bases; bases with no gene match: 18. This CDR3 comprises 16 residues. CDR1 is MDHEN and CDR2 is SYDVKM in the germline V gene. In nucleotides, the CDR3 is TGTGCCACCCGTCCCCCGACAGGGCAACGGTTCTATGGCTACACCTTC. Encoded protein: CATRPPTGQRFYGYTF.

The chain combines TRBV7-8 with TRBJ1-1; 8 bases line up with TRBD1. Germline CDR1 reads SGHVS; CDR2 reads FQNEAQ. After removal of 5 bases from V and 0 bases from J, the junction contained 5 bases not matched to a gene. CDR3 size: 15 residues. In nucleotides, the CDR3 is TGTGCCAGCAGCGAGTACAGGGGGATGAACACTGAAGCTTTCTTT. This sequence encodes CASSEYRGMNTEAFF.

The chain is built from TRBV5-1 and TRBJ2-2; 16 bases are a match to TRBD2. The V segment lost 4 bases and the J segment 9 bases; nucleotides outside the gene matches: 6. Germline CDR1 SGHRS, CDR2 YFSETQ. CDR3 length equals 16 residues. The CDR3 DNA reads TGCGCCAGCAGCCCGGGACTAGCGGGGGGGCCACGGGAGCTGTTTTTT. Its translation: CASSPGLAGGPRELFF.

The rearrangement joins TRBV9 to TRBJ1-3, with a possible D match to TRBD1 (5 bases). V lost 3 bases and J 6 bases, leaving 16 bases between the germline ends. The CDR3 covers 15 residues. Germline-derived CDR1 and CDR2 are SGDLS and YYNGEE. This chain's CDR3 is CASSAAGNPPNTIYF. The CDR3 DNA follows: TGTGCCAGCAGCGCCGCAGGGAACCCCCCAAACACCATATATTTT.

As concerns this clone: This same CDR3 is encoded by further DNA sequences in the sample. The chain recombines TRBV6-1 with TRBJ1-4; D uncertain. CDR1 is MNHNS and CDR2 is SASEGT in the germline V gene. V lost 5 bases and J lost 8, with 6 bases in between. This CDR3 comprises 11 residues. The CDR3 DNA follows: TGTGCCAGCAGTCGCCAGGAAAAACTGTTTTTT. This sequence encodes CASSRQEKLFF.

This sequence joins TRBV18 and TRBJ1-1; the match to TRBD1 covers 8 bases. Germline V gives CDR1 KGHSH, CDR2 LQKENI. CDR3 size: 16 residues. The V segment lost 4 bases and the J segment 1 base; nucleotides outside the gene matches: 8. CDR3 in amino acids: CASSRTQDRENTEAFF. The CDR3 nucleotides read TGTGCCAGCTCACGCACTCAGGACAGGGAGAACACTGAAGCTTTCTTT.

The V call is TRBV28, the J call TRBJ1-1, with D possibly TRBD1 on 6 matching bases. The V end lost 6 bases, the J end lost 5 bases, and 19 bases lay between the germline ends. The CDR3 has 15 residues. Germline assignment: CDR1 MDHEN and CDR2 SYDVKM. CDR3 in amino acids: CASRGNGWTATEAFF. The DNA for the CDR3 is TGTGCCAGCAGGGGGAACGGCTGGACAGCAACTGAAGCTTTCTTT.

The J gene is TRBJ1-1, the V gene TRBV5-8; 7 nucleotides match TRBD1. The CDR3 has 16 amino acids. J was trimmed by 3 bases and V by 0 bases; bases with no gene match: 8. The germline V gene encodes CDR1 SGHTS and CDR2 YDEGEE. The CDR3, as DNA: TGTGCCAGCAGCTTGGAAGTAGGGGGCGGGTACACTGAAGCTTTCTTT. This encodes CASSLEVGGGYTEAFF.

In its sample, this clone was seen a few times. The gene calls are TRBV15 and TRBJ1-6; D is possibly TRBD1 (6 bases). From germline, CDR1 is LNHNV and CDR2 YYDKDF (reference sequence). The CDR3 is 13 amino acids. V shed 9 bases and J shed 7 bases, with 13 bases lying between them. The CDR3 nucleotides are TGTGCCACGGAACAGGGTTTCAATTCACCCCTCCACTTT. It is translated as CATEQGFNSPLHF.

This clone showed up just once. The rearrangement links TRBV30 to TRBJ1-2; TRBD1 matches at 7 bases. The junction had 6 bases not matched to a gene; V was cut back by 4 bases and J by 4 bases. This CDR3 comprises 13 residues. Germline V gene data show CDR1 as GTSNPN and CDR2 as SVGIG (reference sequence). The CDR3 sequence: CAWKPGGSYGYTF. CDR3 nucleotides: TGTGCCTGGAAACCAGGGGGTTCCTATGGCTACACCTTC.

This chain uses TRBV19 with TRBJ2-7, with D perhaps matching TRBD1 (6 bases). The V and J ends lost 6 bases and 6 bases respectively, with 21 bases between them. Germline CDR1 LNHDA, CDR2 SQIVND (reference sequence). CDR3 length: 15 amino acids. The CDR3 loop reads CASSRGGSVDGEQYF. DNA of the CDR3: TGTGCCAGTAGCAGGGGTGGGTCAGTTGATGGCGAGCAGTACTTC.

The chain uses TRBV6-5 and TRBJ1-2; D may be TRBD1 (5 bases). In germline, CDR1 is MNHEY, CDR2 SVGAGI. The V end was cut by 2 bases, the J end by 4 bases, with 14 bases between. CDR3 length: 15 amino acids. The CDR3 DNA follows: TGTGCCAGCAGTTACAACTCGCAGGGAGGCTATGGCTACACCTTC. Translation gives CASSYNSQGGYGYTF.

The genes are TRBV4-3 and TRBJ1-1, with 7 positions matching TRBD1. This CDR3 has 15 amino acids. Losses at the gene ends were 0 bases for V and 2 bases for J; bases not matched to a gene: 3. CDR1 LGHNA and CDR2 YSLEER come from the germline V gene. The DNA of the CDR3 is TGCGCCAGCAGCCAAGACAGGGGGAGTAACACTGAAGCTTTCTTT. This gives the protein CASSQDRGSNTEAFF.